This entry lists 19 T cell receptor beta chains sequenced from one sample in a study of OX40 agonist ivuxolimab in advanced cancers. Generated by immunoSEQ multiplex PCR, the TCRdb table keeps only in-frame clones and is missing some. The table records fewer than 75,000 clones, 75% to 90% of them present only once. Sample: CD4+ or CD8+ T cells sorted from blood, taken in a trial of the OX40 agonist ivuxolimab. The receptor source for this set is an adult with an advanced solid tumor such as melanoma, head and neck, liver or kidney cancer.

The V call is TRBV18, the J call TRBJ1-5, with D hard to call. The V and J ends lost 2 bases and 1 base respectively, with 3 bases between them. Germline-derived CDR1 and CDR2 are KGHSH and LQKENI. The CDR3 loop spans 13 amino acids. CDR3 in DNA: TGTGCCAGCTCACCAGGGAGCAATCAGCCCCAGCATTTT. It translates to CASSPGSNQPQHF.

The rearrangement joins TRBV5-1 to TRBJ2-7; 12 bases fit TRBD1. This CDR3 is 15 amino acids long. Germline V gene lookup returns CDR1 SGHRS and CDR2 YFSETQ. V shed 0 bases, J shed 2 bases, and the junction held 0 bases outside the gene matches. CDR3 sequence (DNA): TGCGCCAGCAGCTTGGGGGACAGGGGGCCCTACGAGCAGTACTTC. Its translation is CASSLGDRGPYEQYF.

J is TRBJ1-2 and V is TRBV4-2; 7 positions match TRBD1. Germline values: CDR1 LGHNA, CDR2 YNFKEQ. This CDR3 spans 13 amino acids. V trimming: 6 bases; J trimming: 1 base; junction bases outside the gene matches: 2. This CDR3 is CASRPGGNYGYTF. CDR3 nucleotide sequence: TGTGCCAGCAGACCAGGGGGTAACTATGGCTACACCTTC.

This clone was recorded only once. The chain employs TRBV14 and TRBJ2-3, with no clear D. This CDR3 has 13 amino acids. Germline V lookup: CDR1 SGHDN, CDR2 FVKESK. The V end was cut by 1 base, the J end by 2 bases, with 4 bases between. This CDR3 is CASSQAPTDTQYF. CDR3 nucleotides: TGTGCCAGCAGCCAAGCCCCCACAGATACGCAGTATTTT.

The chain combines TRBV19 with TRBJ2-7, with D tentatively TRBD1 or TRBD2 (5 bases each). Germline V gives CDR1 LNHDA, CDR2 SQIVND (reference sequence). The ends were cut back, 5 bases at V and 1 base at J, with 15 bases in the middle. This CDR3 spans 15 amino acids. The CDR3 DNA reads TGTGCCAGTAGTCCGAGGGACGTTGGATCCTACGAGCAGTACTTC. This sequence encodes CASSPRDVGSYEQYF. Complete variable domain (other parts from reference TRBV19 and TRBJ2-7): DGGITQSPKYLFRKEGQNVTLSCEQNLNHDAMYWYRQDPGQGLRLIYYSQIVNDFQKGDIAEGYSVSREKKESFPLTVTSAQKNPTAFYLCASSPRDVGSYEQYFGPGTRLTVT.

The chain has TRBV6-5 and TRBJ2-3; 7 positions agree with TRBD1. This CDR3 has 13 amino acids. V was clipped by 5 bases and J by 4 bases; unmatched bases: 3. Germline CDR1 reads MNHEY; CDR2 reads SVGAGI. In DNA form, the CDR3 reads TGTGCCAGCAGTGAACAGGGGCCAGATACGCAGTATTTT. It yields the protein CASSEQGPDTQYF.

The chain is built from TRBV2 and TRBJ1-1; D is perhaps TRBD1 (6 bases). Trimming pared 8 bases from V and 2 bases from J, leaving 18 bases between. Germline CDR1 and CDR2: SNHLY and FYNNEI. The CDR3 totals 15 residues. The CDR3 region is CASRPQTGGNTEAFF. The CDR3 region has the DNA TGTGCCAGCCGGCCCCAGACAGGCGGAAACACTGAAGCTTTCTTT.

CDR3 in amino acids: CASRLGGPDTQYF. The DNA of the CDR3 is TGCGCCAGCAGATTAGGGGGGCCAGATACGCAGTATTTT. The gene calls are TRBV5-1 and TRBJ2-3, with D perhaps matching TRBD1 or TRBD2 (6 bases each). Germline values: CDR1 SGHRS, CDR2 YFSETQ. CDR3 length equals 13 residues. V dropped 5 bases and J dropped 4 bases, with 11 bases sitting between them.

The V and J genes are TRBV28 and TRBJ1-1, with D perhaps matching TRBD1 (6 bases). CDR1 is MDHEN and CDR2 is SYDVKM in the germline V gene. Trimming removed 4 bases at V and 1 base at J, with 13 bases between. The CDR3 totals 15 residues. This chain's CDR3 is CASSYGGHPNTEAFF. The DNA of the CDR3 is TGTGCCAGCAGTTACGGGGGACATCCGAACACTGAAGCTTTCTTT.

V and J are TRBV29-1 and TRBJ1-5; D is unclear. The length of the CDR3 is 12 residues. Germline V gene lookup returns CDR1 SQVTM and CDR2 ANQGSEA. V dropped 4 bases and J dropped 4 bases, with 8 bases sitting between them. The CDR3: CSVGGGNQPQHF. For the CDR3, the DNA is TGCAGCGTTGGTGGCGGGAATCAGCCCCAGCATTTT. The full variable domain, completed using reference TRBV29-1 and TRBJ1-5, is SAVISQKPSRDICQRGTSLTIQCQVDSQVTMMFWYRQQPGQSLTLIATANQGSEATYESGFVIDKFPISRPNLTFSTLTVSNMSPEDSSIYLCSVGGGNQPQHFGDGTRLSIL.

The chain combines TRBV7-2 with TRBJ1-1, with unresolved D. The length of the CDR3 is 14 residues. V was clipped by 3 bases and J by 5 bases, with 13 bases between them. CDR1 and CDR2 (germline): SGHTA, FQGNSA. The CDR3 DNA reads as TGTGCCAGCAGCTTGGCCCTCGGACGGACTGAAGCTTTCTTT. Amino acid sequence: CASSLALGRTEAFF.

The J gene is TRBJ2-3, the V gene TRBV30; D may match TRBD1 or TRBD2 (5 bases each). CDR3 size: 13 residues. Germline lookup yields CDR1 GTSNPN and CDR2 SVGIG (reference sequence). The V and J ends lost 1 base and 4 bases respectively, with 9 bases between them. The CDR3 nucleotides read TGTGCCTGGAGTGGTGAGGGGCCAGATACGCAGTATTTT. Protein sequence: CAWSGEGPDTQYF.

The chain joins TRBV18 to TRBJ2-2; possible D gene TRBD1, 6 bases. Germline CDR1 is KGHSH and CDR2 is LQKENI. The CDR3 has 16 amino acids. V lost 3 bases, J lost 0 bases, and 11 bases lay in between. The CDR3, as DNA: TGTGCCAGCTCACCTTTGGACAGCACGAACACCGGGGAGCTGTTTTTT. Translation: CASSPLDSTNTGELFF.

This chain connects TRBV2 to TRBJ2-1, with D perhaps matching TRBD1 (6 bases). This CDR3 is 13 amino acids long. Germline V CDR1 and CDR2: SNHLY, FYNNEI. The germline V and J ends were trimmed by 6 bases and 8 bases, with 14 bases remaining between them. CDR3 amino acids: CASSRDMSDEQFF. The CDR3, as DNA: TGTGCCAGCAGCAGGGACATGAGCGATGAGCAGTTCTTC.

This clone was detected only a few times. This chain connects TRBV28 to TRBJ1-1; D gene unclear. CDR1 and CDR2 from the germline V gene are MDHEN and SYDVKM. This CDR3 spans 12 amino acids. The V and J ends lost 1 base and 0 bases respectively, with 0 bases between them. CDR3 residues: CASSLLNTEAFF. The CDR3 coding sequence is TGTGCCAGCAGTTTATTGAACACTGAAGCTTTCTTT.

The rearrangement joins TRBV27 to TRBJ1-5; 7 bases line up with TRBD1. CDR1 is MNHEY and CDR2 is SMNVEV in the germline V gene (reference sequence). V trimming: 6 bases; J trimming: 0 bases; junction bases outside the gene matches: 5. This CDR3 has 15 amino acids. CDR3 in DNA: TGTGCCAGCAGCTTAGGGACAGATAGCAATCAGCCCCAGCATTTT. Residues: CASSLGTDSNQPQHF.

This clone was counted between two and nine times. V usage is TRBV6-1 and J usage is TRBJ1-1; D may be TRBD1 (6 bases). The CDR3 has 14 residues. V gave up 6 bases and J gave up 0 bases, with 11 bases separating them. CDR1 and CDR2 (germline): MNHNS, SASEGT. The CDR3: CASRPGHLNTEAFF. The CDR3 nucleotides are TGTGCCAGCAGGCCGGGACACCTGAACACTGAAGCTTTCTTT.

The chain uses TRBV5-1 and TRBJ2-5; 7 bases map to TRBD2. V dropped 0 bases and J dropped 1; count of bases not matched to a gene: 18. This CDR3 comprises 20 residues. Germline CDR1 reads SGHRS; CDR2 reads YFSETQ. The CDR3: CASSLDGLAADGGSQETQYF. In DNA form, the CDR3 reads TGCGCCAGCAGCTTGGATGGGCTCGCAGCGGACGGGGGGTCCCAAGAGACCCAGTACTTC.

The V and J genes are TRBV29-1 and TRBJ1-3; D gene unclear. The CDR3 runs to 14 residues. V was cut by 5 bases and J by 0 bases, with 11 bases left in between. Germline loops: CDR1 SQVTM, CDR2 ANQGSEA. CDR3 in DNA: TGCAGCGTTTTAACCGACGGCTCTGGAAACACCATATATTTT. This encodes CSVLTDGSGNTIYF.